Detailed here is one TCR beta chain. At collection, donors were nominally healthy, but unrecorded immune exposures were probable. V was shortened by 4 bases and J by 7 bases, with 6 bases between the two germline ends. Per germline, CDR1 SGHTS and CDR2 YDEGEE. The CDR3 has 11 residues. This record comes from a study of cytomegalovirus exposure and HLA in healthy donors. The PCR employed 60 Vbeta primers together with 13 Jbeta primers. The assay was immunoSEQ multiplex PCR, and TCRdb's table has in-frame clones only and misses some. The sample has about 160,000 clones; about two thirds are singletons. This TCR came from a woman aged 25-40 years in good health and CMV-seronegative. The chain carries TRBV5-8 and TRBJ1-5; D gene unclear. Sequenced: PBMCs. The CDR3 here is CASSLSQPQHF. The CDR3, as DNA: TGTGCCAGCAGCCTATCGCAGCCCCAGCATTTT.